These T cell receptor beta chains were read from a single sample in a study of blood T cell repertoires in COVID-19. Assay: immunoSEQ multiplex PCR; the TCRdb copy retains only in-frame clones and omits some. The sample holds approximately 150,000 clones, around 90% seen once. Sequencing was carried out using peripheral blood. Receptors originate from a human donor in a cohort sampled during active COVID-19. Both conserved end residues are part of each CDR3. The D gene is left open where the match is weak. Not all rows give a size; the values are once, few, many and, for expanded clones, a class.

J	V	D	size	length	CDR3	DNA
TRBJ2-7	TRBV1	NA	NA	18	CTSSLPGGLREGAYEQYF	TGCACCAGCAGCCTCCCGGGCGGATTGCGAGAGGGGGCCTACGAGCAGTACTTC
TRBJ2-7	TRBV7-9	NA	NA	12	CASSFLQGEQYF	TGTGCCAGCAGCTTTTTGCAGGGCGAGCAGTACTTC
TRBJ1-5	TRBV19	TRBD1	few	13	CATSDRGYQPQHF	TGTGCCACTTCGGACAGGGGGTATCAGCCCCAGCATTTT
TRBJ2-6	TRBV6-4	NA	NA	15	CASSDRGAGANVLTF	TGTGCCAGCAGTGACAGGGGCGCCGGGGCCAACGTCCTGACTTTC
TRBJ1-5	TRBV2	TRBD1	NA	15	CASSRDRGLGQPQHF	TGTGCCAGCAGTCGCGACAGGGGCCTTGGTCAGCCCCAGCATTTT
TRBJ2-7	TRBV5-4	NA	NA	14	CASSLVPSSYEQYF	TGTGCCAGCAGCTTGGTTCCTAGCAGTTACGAGCAGTACTTC
TRBJ2-5	TRBV5-1	TRBD2	NA	13	CASSLVAGWAQYF	TGCGCCAGCAGCTTAGTAGCGGGGTGGGCCCAGTACTTC
TRBJ2-7	TRBV28	NA	NA	14	CASSLAGATYEQYF	TGTGCCAGCAGTTTAGCGGGGGCGACCTACGAGCAGTACTTC
TRBJ2-1	TRBV19	TRBD1	NA	16	CASSPPGQGNYNEQFF	TGTGCCAGTAGCCCGCCCGGACAGGGGAATTACAATGAGCAGTTCTTC
TRBJ1-1	TRBV28	NA	NA	15	CASSLSGRGGTEAFF	TGTGCCAGCAGTCTTAGCGGGAGGGGAGGGACTGAAGCTTTCTTT
TRBJ2-7	TRBV6-5	NA	NA	12	CASSPGGYEQYF	TGTGCCAGCAGTCCCGGCGGTTACGAGCAGTACTTC
TRBJ2-5	TRBV6-1	TRBD1	NA	14	CASSDNRGLETQYF	TGTGCCAGCAGTGATAACAGGGGTTTGGAGACCCAGTACTTC
TRBJ1-6	TRBV25-1	NA	NA	14	CASSGADRNSPLHF	TGTGCCAGCAGTGGCGCAGACAGAAATTCACCCCTCCACTTT
TRBJ1-5	TRBV9	NA	NA	14	CASSPRREGPPQHF	TGTGCCAGCAGCCCTCGAAGGGAGGGACCGCCCCAGCATTTT
TRBJ2-4	TRBV28	TRBD1	NA	15	CASSTRTGFQNIQYF	TGTGCCAGCAGTACCCGGACAGGGTTTCAAAACATTCAGTACTTC
TRBJ2-1	TRBV11-3	NA	NA	15	CASSFREKTYNEQFF	TGTGCCAGCAGCTTCCGGGAAAAAACCTACAATGAGCAGTTCTTC
TRBJ2-7	TRBV5-1	TRBD2	many	16	CASSLVMGGVSYEQYF	TGCGCCAGCAGCTTGGTCATGGGAGGGGTTTCCTACGAGCAGTACTTC
TRBJ1-2	TRBV10-3	NA	NA	13	CAISGRQGSGYTF	TGTGCCATCAGTGGTCGCCAGGGTAGCGGCTACACCTTC
TRBJ2-7	TRBV4-3	NA	NA	15	CASSQPQGSPYEQYF	TGCGCCAGCAGCCAACCCCAAGGGAGCCCCTACGAGCAGTACTTC
TRBJ1-1	TRBV30	TRBD1	NA	14	CAWRAPTGYTEAFF	TGTGCCTGGAGGGCACCGACAGGGTACACTGAAGCTTTCTTT
TRBJ2-7	TRBV28	NA	NA	14	CASSTRGQSYEQYF	TGTGCCAGCAGCACAAGAGGACAGTCATACGAGCAGTACTTC
TRBJ2-3	TRBV5-8	NA	NA	14	CASSLRQVPDTQYF	TGTGCCAGCAGCCTTCGCCAGGTACCAGATACGCAGTATTTT
TRBJ2-7	TRBV7-8	TRBD2	NA	17	CASSLDGGLAVPYEQYF	TGTGCCAGCAGCTTAGACGGAGGGCTAGCGGTCCCCTACGAGCAGTACTTC
TRBJ2-4	TRBV18	NA	NA	15	CASSPPAGGKNIQYF	TGTGCCAGCTCACCACCGGCCGGAGGCAAAAACATTCAGTACTTC
TRBJ2-7	TRBV19	TRBD2	NA	16	CASSRGLADSSYEQYF	TGTGCCAGTAGTCGTGGACTAGCTGACAGCTCCTACGAGCAGTACTTC
TRBJ2-7	TRBV28	TRBD2	NA	15	CASMGTSGGNYEQYF	TGTGCCAGCATGGGGACTAGCGGGGGGAACTACGAGCAGTACTTC
TRBJ1-2	TRBV19	TRBD1	NA	13	CASMRTGLSGYTF	TGTGCCAGTATGAGGACAGGGCTTTCTGGCTACACCTTC
TRBJ1-5	TRBV12-3/TRBV12-4	NA	few	13	CASKVGGNQPQHF	TGTGCCAGCAAGGTAGGAGGCAATCAGCCCCAGCATTTT
TRBJ2-3	TRBV5-1	NA	NA	14	CASSLGDLADTQYF	TGCGCCAGCAGCTTGGGGGACTTGGCAGATACGCAGTATTTT
TRBJ2-3	TRBV28	TRBD2	NA	17	CASSLGLSGDSTDTQYF	TGTGCCAGCAGTCTAGGCCTTAGCGGGGATAGCACAGATACGCAGTATTTT
TRBJ1-2	TRBV21-1	NA	once	13	CASTPGALYGYTF	TGTGCCAGCACCCCAGGGGCCCTCTATGGCTACACCTTC
TRBJ2-7	TRBV5-1	NA	NA	14	CASSPVQAAGEQYF	TGCGCCAGCAGCCCCGTACAGGCCGCCGGCGAGCAGTACTTC
TRBJ1-5	TRBV5-6	TRBD1	NA	16	CASSRLTGDSNQPQHF	TGTGCCAGCAGCCGTCTGACAGGGGATAGCAATCAGCCCCAGCATTTT
TRBJ2-7	TRBV2	NA	NA	14	CASSEDDRPYEQYF	TGTGCCAGCAGTGAAGACGACAGACCCTACGAGCAGTACTTC
TRBJ2-3	TRBV4-3	NA	NA	17	CASSQEVAGMGTDTQYF	TGCGCCAGCAGCCAAGAAGTGGCGGGTATGGGCACAGATACGCAGTATTTT
TRBJ2-7	TRBV9	TRBD2	NA	17	CASSPGLAGEVSYEQYF	TGTGCCAGCAGCCCGGGACTAGCGGGAGAGGTATCCTACGAGCAGTACTTC
TRBJ1-5	TRBV18	TRBD1	NA	18	CASSPQRTGVYSNQPQHF	TGTGCCAGCTCACCTCAGAGGACAGGGGTGTATAGCAATCAGCCCCAGCATTTT
TRBJ2-4	TRBV4-1	NA	NA	14	CASSQEEDSPFQYF	TGCGCCAGCAGCCAAGAGGAGGACAGCCCGTTTCAGTACTTC
TRBJ2-1	TRBV11-2	TRBD2	NA	17	CASSLPTSGSGGNEQFF	TGTGCCAGCAGCTTGCCGACTAGCGGGAGTGGGGGCAATGAGCAGTTCTTC
TRBJ2-7	TRBV6-5	TRBD1	NA	15	CASRKDRGALDEQYF	TGTGCCAGCAGAAAGGACAGGGGAGCGCTGGACGAGCAGTACTTC
TRBJ1-3	TRBV6-5	TRBD1	once	13	CASSRDRGNTIYF	TGTGCCAGCAGTCGGGACAGGGGAAACACCATATATTTT
TRBJ2-4	TRBV19	TRBD1	NA	16	CASRTGGELGKNIQYF	TGTGCCAGTAGGACAGGGGGCGAGTTGGGCAAAAACATTCAGTACTTC